This T cell receptor (beta chain) was observed in a study of T cells in Graves' hyperthyroidism and ophthalmopathy. Using RNA transcripts as the source, TCR beta CDR3 regions were amplified. The HTBI primer set drove a first-round RT-PCR of the TCR CDR3. TCRdb called the multiplex PCR reads again in MiXCR, with one record for every CDR3 protein. This sample carries 500,000 to 600,000 distinct CDR3 sequences, roughly 17% of them seen once, and the ten largest clones take approximately 20%. Germline CDR1 is SEHNR and CDR2 is FQNEAQ (reference sequence). V dropped 0 bases and J dropped 0 bases, with 5 bases sitting between them. The CDR3 runs to 14 residues.

The sequenced material came from blood. This receptor was taken from a woman aged 18-29 years with Graves' hyperthyroidism. The chain carries TRBV7-9 and TRBJ2-5; D not resolved. The CDR3 nucleotides are TGTGCCAGCAGCTTAGCTTGGAACCAAGAGACCCAGTACTTC. Translating it yields CASSLAWNQETQYF.